This T cell receptor (beta chain) stems from a study of blood T cell repertoires in COVID-19. The overall study: Sites in the United States, Italy and Spain provided acute and convalescent COVID-19 samples. Sources were T cells, B-cell-depleted T cells, or PBMCs; the material itself was cDNA or gDNA.

This clone appeared a few times. Original analysis: From reference gene primer amplification, estimates of nucleated cell counts were derived. This table comes from immunoSEQ multiplex PCR, and its TCRdb copy is limited to in-frame clones, with some not included. V and J calls and clone size are as listed in that table; D and trimming were resolved from the DNA. The sample holds 110,000 or so clones, about 80% seen once. The specimen sequenced was peripheral blood. The TCR comes from a middle-aged woman with acute or convalescent COVID-19.

The CDR3 sequence: CASSSGTSGNTIYF. CDR3 in DNA: TGCGCCAGCAGCTCGGGAACCTCTGGAAACACCATATATTTT. The chain recombines TRBV5-1 with TRBJ1-3; D not resolved. Germline loops: CDR1 SGHRS, CDR2 YFSETQ. Trimming shortened V by 3 bases and J by 0 bases, and 7 bases separated the two germline ends. The length of the CDR3 is 14 residues.